The 14 T cell receptor beta chains given below trace back to one sample, sequenced in a study of cytomegalovirus exposure and HLA in healthy donors. This PCR relied on a set of 60 Vbeta primers and 13 Jbeta primers. Clones were read by immunoSEQ multiplex PCR, and TCRdb kept only the in-frame ones, dropping some. The table includes roughly 150,000 clones, 70% to 75% detected once. The sequenced material came from PBMCs. Receptors were obtained from a man younger than 30 in good health and CMV-seropositive.

The gene calls are TRBV5-1 and TRBJ1-1; D uncertain. This CDR3 has 14 residues. V was clipped by 2 bases and J by 1 base, with 9 bases between them. The V gene's germline CDR1 is SGHRS and CDR2 YFSETQ. The DNA for the CDR3 is TGCGCCAGCAGCTTAGTAGCAGAGAACACTGAAGCTTTCTTT. As protein: CASSLVAENTEAFF.

The chain couples TRBV4-1 to TRBJ2-7; tentative D call: TRBD2 (5 bases). Germline V CDR1 and CDR2: MGHRA, YSYEKL. The CDR3 spans 16 residues. Trimming cost V 0 bases and J 2 bases, with 14 bases left between them. CDR3: CASSQEALGSPYEQYV. Written as DNA, the CDR3 is TGCGCCAGCAGCCAAGAGGCCCTAGGGAGCCCCTACGAGCAGTACGTC.

The CDR3 sequence is CASSPLRGQNPEAFF. The DNA for the CDR3 is TGTGCCAGCTCACCATTGAGGGGGCAGAATCCTGAAGCTTTCTTT. The chain has TRBV18 and TRBJ1-1; 7 bases fit TRBD1. The V and J ends lost 2 bases and 6 bases, in that order; junction bases with no gene match: 9. There are 15 residues in the CDR3. CDR1 is KGHSH and CDR2 is LQKENI in the germline V gene.

In the case of this clone: The same CDR3 can be traced to other DNA sequences in this sample. The rearrangement joins TRBV6-5 to TRBJ1-1, with 9 bases aligning to TRBD1. The CDR3 runs to 14 residues. The trim removed 6 bases at V and 4 bases at J, leaving 6 bases unmatched. Germline V gene sequence: CDR1 MNHEY, CDR2 SVGAGI. The CDR3 region is CASSFGQGSTEAFF. The CDR3 nucleotides are TGTGCCAGCAGCTTCGGACAGGGGTCCACTGAAGCTTTCTTT.

In this sample, this clone turned up once. This rearrangement joins TRBV27 to TRBJ2-5; TRBD1 might be the D (5 bases). Trimming removed 8 bases from V and 4 bases from J, with 17 bases in between. This CDR3 spans 14 amino acids. Germline lookup yields CDR1 MNHEY and CDR2 SMNVEV (reference sequence). The CDR3: CASRPRGFGETQYF. CDR3 DNA sequence: TGTGCCAGCCGCCCAAGGGGATTCGGAGAGACCCAGTACTTC.

As regards this clone: The same CDR3 is also encoded by other DNA sequences in this sample. V and J are TRBV4-1 and TRBJ2-3; 8 nucleotides align to TRBD2. This CDR3 comprises 15 residues. The germline gives CDR1 MGHRA, CDR2 YSYEKL. J lost 0 bases, V lost 3 bases, and 2 bases had no gene match. CDR3 nucleotides: TGCGCCAGCAGCCAGGGGACTAGGAGCACAGATACGCAGTATTTT. Its translation: CASSQGTRSTDTQYF.

This chain links TRBV18 with TRBJ2-7; D call uncertain. Trimming removed 1 base at V and 2 bases at J, with 6 bases between. CDR1 is KGHSH, CDR2 LQKENI, per germline. The CDR3 is made up of 13 amino acids. CDR3 DNA sequence: TGTGCCAGCTCACCACAGGTAGCCTACGAGCAGTACGTC. Protein: CASSPQVAYEQYV.

V gene TRBV7-3 combines with J gene TRBJ2-2, with TRBD1 matching 7 bases. CDR3 length equals 17 residues. Trimming removed 5 bases from V and 3 bases from J; junction bases left unmatched: 12. Per the germline V gene, CDR1 is SGHTA and CDR2 is FQGTGA. The CDR3 DNA sequence: TGTGCCAGCAGCGTCACACCGGGACAGCCATACACCGGGGAGCTGTTTTTT. Encoded protein: CASSVTPGQPYTGELFF.

The chain has TRBV7-9 and TRBJ1-1; 7 nucleotides match TRBD1. V lost 7 bases to trimming and J lost 1 base; unmatched junction nucleotides: 6. CDR1 and CDR2 (germline): SEHNR, FQNEAQ (reference sequence). CDR3 length: 14 amino acids. CDR3 protein: CASTRGQGNTEAFF. CDR3 DNA: TGTGCCAGCACGAGGGGGCAGGGGAACACTGAAGCTTTCTTT.

This clone appeared a few times. The rearrangement uses TRBV6-5 and TRBJ1-1; perhaps TRBD1 as D (5 bases). The germline gives CDR1 MNHEY, CDR2 SVGAGI. V gave up 6 bases and J gave up 5 bases, with 16 bases separating them. The CDR3 sequence is 14 residues long. CDR3 in amino acids: CASSPRAGRTEAFF. The CDR3 DNA follows: TGTGCCAGCAGCCCCCGGGCAGGGCGAACTGAAGCTTTCTTT.

This clone was seen a handful of times. The genes are TRBV2 and TRBJ1-2; TRBD1 might be the D (5 bases). Germline V lookup: CDR1 SNHLY, CDR2 FYNNEI. The CDR3 totals 15 residues. Trimming removed 6 bases from V and 2 bases from J, with 16 bases in between. The CDR3 is CASSGTGEANYGYTF. DNA for the CDR3: TGTGCCAGCAGCGGGACGGGAGAAGCCAACTATGGCTACACCTTC.

This clone occurred once. The V and J genes are TRBV6-6 and TRBJ2-1; 7 bases fit TRBD1. With V trimmed by 2 bases and J by 9 bases, 7 bases remained unmatched. CDR3 length: 14 residues. In germline, CDR1 is MNHNY, CDR2 SVGAGI (reference sequence). The CDR3 loop reads CASSYDRDYGEQFF. In DNA form, the CDR3 reads TGTGCCAGCAGTTACGACAGGGATTACGGTGAGCAGTTCTTC.

V is TRBV11-2 and J is TRBJ2-2; D not resolved. Germline CDR1 reads SGHAT; CDR2 reads FQNNGV. V dropped 5 bases and J dropped 3 bases, with 22 bases sitting between them. The CDR3 contains 18 residues. CDR3 DNA sequence: TGTGCCAGCAGCCCCGCGGTCAGTTCCAACTTTCACACCGGGGAGCTGTTTTTT. Protein: CASSPAVSSNFHTGELFF.

The chain has TRBV19 and TRBJ2-5; D is unclear. The V gene's germline CDR1 is LNHDA and CDR2 SQIVND (reference sequence). The length of the CDR3 is 13 residues. The germline V and J ends were trimmed by 3 bases and 5 bases, with 10 bases remaining between them. This chain's CDR3 is CASSILGMETQYF. The CDR3 nucleotides read TGTGCCAGTAGTATTCTCGGTATGGAGACCCAGTACTTC.